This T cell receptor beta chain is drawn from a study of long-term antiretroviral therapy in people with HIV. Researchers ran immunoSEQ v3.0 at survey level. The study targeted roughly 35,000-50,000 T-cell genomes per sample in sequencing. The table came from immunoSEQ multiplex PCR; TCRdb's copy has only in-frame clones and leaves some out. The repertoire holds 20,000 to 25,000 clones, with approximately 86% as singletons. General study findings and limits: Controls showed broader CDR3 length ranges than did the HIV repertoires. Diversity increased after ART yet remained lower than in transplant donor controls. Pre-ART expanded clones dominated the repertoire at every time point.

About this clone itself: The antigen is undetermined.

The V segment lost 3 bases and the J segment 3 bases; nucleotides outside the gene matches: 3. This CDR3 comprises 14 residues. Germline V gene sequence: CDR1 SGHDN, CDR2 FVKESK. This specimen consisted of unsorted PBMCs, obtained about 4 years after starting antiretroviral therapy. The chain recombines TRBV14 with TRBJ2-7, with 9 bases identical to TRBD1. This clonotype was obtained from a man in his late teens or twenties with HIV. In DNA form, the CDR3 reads TGTGCCAGCAGCCAGGACAGGGGAAACTACGAGCAGTACTTC. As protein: CASSQDRGNYEQYF.